The present T cell receptor beta chain was sequenced within a study of T cell responses to AZD1222 COVID-19 vaccine. Broader study findings: Of spike-specific TCRs, nearly half reportedly target regions left unmutated in variants. Of the AZD1222 recipients, only five to seven were seropositive at baseline. The study found Spike-specific TCR breadth and depth rose after two AZD1222 doses.

Germline V gene data show CDR1 as SGHNT and CDR2 as YYREEE (reference sequence). The CDR3 has 11 amino acids. Trimming pared 9 bases from V and 1 base from J, leaving 7 bases between. Assay used: immunoSEQ multiplex PCR; TCRdb lists only in-frame clones, some missing. The table has approximately 110,000 clones, approximately 85% seen once. On this clone itself: What it binds is unknown.

This specimen consisted of peripheral blood, obtained on day 0 of AZD1222 vaccination. The J gene is TRBJ1-1, the V gene TRBV5-4; no clear D. The clonotype originates from an adult in good health. CDR3 in amino acids: CATRQNTEAFF. The DNA for the CDR3 is TGTGCCACCAGACAGAACACTGAAGCTTTCTTT.